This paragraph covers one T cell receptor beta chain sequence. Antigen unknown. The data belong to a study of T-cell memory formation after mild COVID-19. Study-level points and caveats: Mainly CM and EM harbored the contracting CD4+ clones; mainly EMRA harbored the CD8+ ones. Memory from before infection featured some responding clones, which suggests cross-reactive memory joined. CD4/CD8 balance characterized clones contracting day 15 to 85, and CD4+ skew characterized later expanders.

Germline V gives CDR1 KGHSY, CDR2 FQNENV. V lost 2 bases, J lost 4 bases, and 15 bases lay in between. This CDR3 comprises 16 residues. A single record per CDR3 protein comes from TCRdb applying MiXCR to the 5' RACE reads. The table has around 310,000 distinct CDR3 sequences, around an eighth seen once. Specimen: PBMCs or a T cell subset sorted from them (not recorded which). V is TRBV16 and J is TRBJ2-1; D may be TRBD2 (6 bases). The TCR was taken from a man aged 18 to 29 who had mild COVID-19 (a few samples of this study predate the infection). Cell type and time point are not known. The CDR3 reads CASSQDGGRGYNEQFF. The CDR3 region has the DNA TGTGCCAGCAGCCAAGACGGTGGTCGGGGGTACAATGAGCAGTTCTTC. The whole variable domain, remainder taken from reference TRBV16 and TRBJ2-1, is GEEVAQTPKHLVRGEGQKAKLYCAPIKGHSYVFWYQQVLKNEFKFLISFQNENVFDETGMPKERFSAKCLPNSPCSLEIQATKLEDSAVYFCASSQDGGRGYNEQFFGPGTRLTVL.